The 11 T cell receptor beta chains given below trace back to one sample, sequenced in a study of human T cells and chemical hapten exposure. TCRdb itself ran the RACE reads through MiXCR, one entry per CDR3 protein. The profile shows about 270,000 distinct CDR3 sequences, over 7.5% of them singletons. Specified time point: pre-sensitization, week 0. Treatment reported: therapeutic diphenylcyclopropenone sensitization with weekly scalp DPC. The sequenced sample was whole blood, obtained in connection with sensitization to the hapten diphenylcyclopropenone (DPC). The receptor set was obtained from a man younger than 35 with alopecia areata. Some clones in this sample may be carry-over from other donors' samples.

This chain connects TRBV28 to TRBJ2-2; tentatively, D is TRBD1 (6 bases). Germline assignment: CDR1 MDHEN and CDR2 SYDVKM. The ends were cut back, 5 bases at V and 4 bases at J, with 11 bases in the middle. CDR3 size: 14 residues. CDR3 residues: CASSPRQATGELFF. In DNA, the CDR3 is TGTGCCAGCAGTCCCCGACAGGCCACCGGGGAGCTGTTTTTT.

This clonotype was observed a handful of times. V is TRBV7-9 and J is TRBJ1-5; possible D gene TRBD1, 5 bases. This CDR3 region has 14 residues. The germline CDR1 and CDR2 sequences are SEHNR and FQNEAQ (reference sequence). V was cut by 3 bases and J by 4 bases, with 10 bases left in between. This CDR3 reads CASSLDTTNQPQHF. The CDR3 DNA follows: TGTGCCAGCAGCTTGGACACCACGAATCAGCCCCAGCATTTT.

Many counts were recorded for this clonotype. This chain joins TRBV7-9 and TRBJ1-1; 7 nucleotides match TRBD1. Losses at the gene ends were 2 bases for V and 1 base for J; bases not matched to a gene: 13. The CDR3 loop spans 18 amino acids. The germline V gene encodes CDR1 SEHNR and CDR2 FQNEAQ (reference sequence). CDR3 coding DNA: TGTGCCAGCAGCTTATCCTTGTCGCGCCACAGGGGGAACACTGAAGCTTTCTTT. Translated, it gives CASSLSLSRHRGNTEAFF.

This clonotype has more than one count but fewer than ten. The V and J genes are TRBV28 and TRBJ1-1, with 11 positions matching TRBD1. The CDR3 runs to 15 residues. The germline CDR1 and CDR2 sequences are MDHEN and SYDVKM. Trimming removed 4 bases from V and 3 bases from J; junction bases left unmatched: 4. CDR3 protein: CASSYMDRGHTEAFF. The CDR3, as DNA: TGTGCCAGCAGTTACATGGACAGGGGGCACACTGAAGCTTTCTTT.

This clonotype has only a few counts. This chain uses TRBV29-1 with TRBJ2-3, with 10 positions matching TRBD2. The CDR3 totals 16 residues. The ends lost 2 bases at V and 6 bases at J; junction bases unmatched: 11. CDR1 is SQVTM and CDR2 is ANQGSEA in the germline V gene. The CDR3 coding sequence is TGCAGCGTTGAAAGGCTAGCGGGGGTAATTAGGGATACGCAGTATTTT. It encodes CSVERLAGVIRDTQYF.

This clonotype showed up many times. This chain uses TRBV2 with TRBJ2-3; D is perhaps TRBD1 (6 bases). Germline V lookup: CDR1 SNHLY, CDR2 FYNNEI. V was trimmed by 6 bases and J by 0 bases, leaving 10 bases between them. CDR3 length: 14 residues. In DNA form, the CDR3 reads TGTGCCAGCAGGCCAGGGGCTAGCACAGATACGCAGTATTTT. Protein sequence: CASRPGASTDTQYF.

This clonotype was seen more than once but under ten times. CDR3: CASSQAPTGTGIGAQHF. DNA of the CDR3: TGTGCCAGCAGCCAAGCCCCAACCGGGACAGGGATTGGAGCCCAGCATTTT. The chain links TRBV14 to TRBJ1-5, with 9 bases aligning to TRBD1. The CDR3 runs to 17 residues. Germline CDR1 reads SGHDN; CDR2 reads FVKESK. V lost 1 base to trimming and J lost 11 bases; unmatched junction nucleotides: 15.

This clonotype was picked up a small number of times. The V and J genes are TRBV4-2 and TRBJ2-6, with unresolved D. Germline CDR1 reads LGHNA; CDR2 reads YNFKEQ. V shed 0 bases and J shed 0 bases, with 6 bases lying between them. The CDR3 totals 16 residues. The CDR3 protein is CASSQEKSSGANVLTF. CDR3 bases: TGTGCCAGCAGCCAAGAGAAAAGCTCTGGGGCCAACGTCCTGACTTTC.

This clonotype was detected only a few times. The V and J genes are TRBV27 and TRBJ2-3, with D possibly matching TRBD2 (5 bases). Germline loops: CDR1 MNHEY, CDR2 SMNVEV (reference sequence). Between the trimmed V and J ends, which lost 7 bases and 8 bases, there was a span of 13 bases. CDR3 size: 12 residues. The CDR3 DNA reads TGTGCCAGCACCCCCCCGGCGGGTACGCAGTATTTT. Translation: CASTPPAGTQYF.

This clonotype has only a few counts. This chain uses TRBV12-3 or TRBV12-4 with TRBJ1-1, with 8 nucleotides matching TRBD1. The junction had 5 bases not matched to a gene; V was cut back by 5 bases and J by 0 bases. The CDR3 extends over 15 amino acids. The CDR3 DNA sequence: TGTGCCAGCAGTCTCGGACAGGGAATGAACACTGAAGCTTTCTTT. Its protein product is CASSLGQGMNTEAFF.

This chain connects TRBV4-1 to TRBJ2-7; no clear D. The CDR3 consists of 14 residues. V lost 0 bases to trimming and J lost 6 bases, with 12 bases between them. The germline gives CDR1 MGHRA, CDR2 YSYEKL. The chain's CDR3 is CASSQDASPSEQYF. DNA for the CDR3: TGCGCCAGCAGCCAAGATGCCAGTCCCTCCGAGCAGTACTTC.